The entry below describes one TCR beta chain. Antigen specificity is unknown. The data were taken from a study of graft-versus-host responses after intestinal transplantation. Study in general: Recipients across the board were started on anti-thymocyte globulin induction, then kept on tacrolimus and steroids for about 3 years.

V lost 0 bases and J 3 bases, leaving 10 bases between the germline ends. The CDR3 spans 14 residues. The germline CDR1 and CDR2 sequences are SGDLS and YYNGEE. General observations from the study: HvG clone declines early post-transplant were associated with peak circulating GvH levels.

Assay used: immunoSEQ multiplex PCR; TCRdb lists only in-frame clones, some missing. The table shows tens of thousands of clones, with around 90% occurring only once. The V gene is TRBV9, the J gene TRBJ2-7; weak D call: TRBD2 (6 bases). Sequencing used unstimulated CD8+ T cells sorted from spleen or lymph node cells, obtained before intestinal transplant. The receptor was derived from a human donor who received an intestinal transplant. CDR3 protein: CASSVGGGNYEQYF. For the CDR3, the DNA is TGTGCCAGCAGCGTAGGGGGCGGGAACTACGAGCAGTACTTC.